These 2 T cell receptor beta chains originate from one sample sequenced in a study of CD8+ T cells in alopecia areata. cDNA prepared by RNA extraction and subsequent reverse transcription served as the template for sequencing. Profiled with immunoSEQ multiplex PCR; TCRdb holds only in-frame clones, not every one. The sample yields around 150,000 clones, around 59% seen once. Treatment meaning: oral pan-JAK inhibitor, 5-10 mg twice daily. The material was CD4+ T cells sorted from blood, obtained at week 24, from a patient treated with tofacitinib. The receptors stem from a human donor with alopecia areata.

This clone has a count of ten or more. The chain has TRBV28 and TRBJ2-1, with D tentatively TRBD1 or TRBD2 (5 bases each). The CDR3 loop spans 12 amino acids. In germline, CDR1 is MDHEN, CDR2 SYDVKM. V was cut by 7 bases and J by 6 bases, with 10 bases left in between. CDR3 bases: TGTGCCAGCATGAGGGGAAGCAATGAGCAGTTCTTC. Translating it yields CASMRGSNEQFF.

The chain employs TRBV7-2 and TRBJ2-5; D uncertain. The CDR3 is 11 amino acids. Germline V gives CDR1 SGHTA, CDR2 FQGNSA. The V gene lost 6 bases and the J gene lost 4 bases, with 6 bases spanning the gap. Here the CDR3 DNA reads TGTGCCAGCAGTGATTTAGAGACCCAGTACTTC. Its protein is CASSDLETQYF.